Following are 13 T cell receptor beta chains from one sample sequenced in a study of CD8+CD57+ T cells in acquired aplastic anemia. Using genomic DNA as the template, TCR beta VDJ and CDR3 profiling was carried out. TCRdb re-called the reads with MiXCR, one entry per CDR3 protein. The sample consists of around 130,000 distinct CDR3 sequences, 45% to 60% of them appearing once. Only patients with CD8+CD57+ cell expansion on flow cytometry were chosen for sequencing. The sequenced sample was sorted CD4+, CD8+, or CD8+CD57+ T cells (not recorded which) from PBMCs. The receptors were sampled from a human donor with aplastic anemia.

The rearrangement joins TRBV2 to TRBJ1-5, with a possible D match to TRBD1 (5 bases). Germline assignment: CDR1 SNHLY and CDR2 FYNNEI. The CDR3 spans 19 residues. The V end was cut by 5 bases, the J end by 0 bases, with 23 bases between. The CDR3 DNA reads as TGTGCCAGCAGTCACACCATGGGGGGTGGGGTATTTAGCAATCAGCCCCAGCATTTT. This encodes CASSHTMGGGVFSNQPQHF.

The rearrangement links TRBV11-1 to TRBJ2-7; 9 nucleotides line up with TRBD1. Germline assignment: CDR1 SGHAT and CDR2 FQDESV (reference sequence). The CDR3 has 16 amino acids. Unmatched junction bases numbered 9, after V lost 1 base and J lost 5 bases. CDR3 in amino acids: CASSLEGTGIWNEQYF. Written as DNA, the CDR3 is TGTGCCAGCAGCTTAGAAGGGACAGGGATATGGAACGAGCAGTACTTC.

This clonotype was counted a few times. The CDR3 DNA follows: TGCGCCAGCAGCAGGGACGCCAGCTCCTACGAGCAGTACTTC. As protein: CASSRDASSYEQYF. The chain has TRBV5-1 and TRBJ2-7; D tentatively reads TRBD1 or TRBD2 (5 bases each). The CDR3 contains 14 residues. The V gene's germline CDR1 is SGHRS and CDR2 YFSETQ. Trimming left V 4 bases short and J 0 bases short, with 11 bases between.

This chain connects TRBV11-1 to TRBJ1-3; no reliable D call. This CDR3 comprises 16 residues. V was cut by 4 bases and J by 0 bases, with 13 bases left in between. Per the germline V gene, CDR1 is SGHAT and CDR2 is FQDESV (reference sequence). CDR3 in amino acids: CASSSLSRFSGNTIYF. The CDR3 DNA follows: TGTGCCAGCAGCTCCCTTTCCCGGTTCTCTGGAAACACCATATATTTT.

This clonotype was detected a few times. For the CDR3, the DNA is TGTGCCAGCAGTGAATGGGCGGACGCGGATGGGGATACGCAGTATTTT. Its protein is CASSEWADADGDTQYF. The chain couples TRBV25-1 to TRBJ2-3; no firm D call. CDR3 length: 16 amino acids. The ends were cut back, 1 base at V and 6 bases at J, with 17 bases in the middle. CDR1 and CDR2 (germline): MGHDK, SYGVNS.

V gene TRBV7-9 combines with J gene TRBJ2-7; D uncertain. CDR1 is SEHNR, CDR2 FQNEAQ, per germline (reference sequence). V lost 6 bases, J lost 0 bases, and 9 bases lay in between. This CDR3 spans 13 amino acids. The CDR3 spells CASRPEDSYEQYF. CDR3 nucleotide sequence: TGTGCCAGCAGACCAGAGGACTCCTACGAGCAGTACTTC.

V usage is TRBV7-9 and J usage is TRBJ1-1; the D is unclear. CDR1 and CDR2 from the germline V gene are SEHNR and FQNEAQ (reference sequence). Trimming took off 3 bases at V and 1 base at J, with 6 bases between the two ends. CDR3 size: 13 residues. CDR3 DNA: TGTGCCAGCAGCTTTACAAGGAACACTGAAGCTTTCTTT. It translates to CASSFTRNTEAFF.

The rearrangement joins TRBV11-2 to TRBJ2-1; 9 bases fit TRBD2. CDR1 is SGHAT and CDR2 is FQNNGV in the germline V gene. V lost 2 bases, J lost 6 bases, and 11 bases stayed unmatched. This CDR3 spans 17 amino acids. The CDR3 spells CASSLWAGGRSINEQFF. In DNA form, the CDR3 reads TGTGCCAGCAGCTTATGGGCGGGGGGGCGATCTATCAATGAGCAGTTCTTC.

The chain uses TRBV5-1 and TRBJ2-1, with D uncertain. The V gene's germline CDR1 is SGHRS and CDR2 YFSETQ. Trimming cost V 6 bases and J 0 bases, with 13 bases left between them. This CDR3 has 15 amino acids. Here the CDR3 reads CASTPSYSSYNEQFF. The CDR3 nucleotides read TGCGCCAGCACCCCTTCGTATAGCTCCTACAATGAGCAGTTCTTC.

V gene TRBV7-2 combines with J gene TRBJ2-5; perhaps TRBD1 as D (6 bases). V shed 5 bases and J shed 2 bases, with 9 bases lying between them. Germline loops: CDR1 SGHTA, CDR2 FQGNSA. The CDR3 contains 13 residues. Here the CDR3 reads CASSRDIQETQYF. The CDR3 nucleotides are TGTGCCAGCAGCCGGGACATACAAGAGACCCAGTACTTC. The variable domain in full, with the rest retrieved from reference TRBV7-2 and TRBJ2-5, is GAGVSQSPSNKVTEKGKDVELRCDPISGHTALYWYRQSLGQGLEFLIYFQGNSAPDKSGLPSDRFSAERTGGSVSTLTIQRTQQEDSAVYLCASSRDIQETQYFGPGTRLLVL.

In its sample, this clonotype was seen once. At one boundary the junction diverges from the germline segment, which might be a read error. The V gene is TRBV5-1, the J gene TRBJ2-2; tentatively, D is TRBD2 (6 bases). In germline, CDR1 is SGHRS, CDR2 YFSETQ. CDR3 size: 15 residues. The CDR3 region is CTSSGWAGGTGELFF. DNA for the CDR3: TGCACCAGCAGCGGGTGGGCCGGAGGTACCGGGGAGCTGTTTTTT.

This CDR3 is CASSMGRNSGNTIYF. The CDR3, as DNA: TGTGCCAGCAGCATGGGACGGAACTCTGGAAACACCATATATTTT. J is TRBJ1-3 and V is TRBV7-9; D might be TRBD1 (5 bases). Germline V gives CDR1 SEHNR, CDR2 FQNEAQ (reference sequence). The CDR3 is 15 residues long. Trimming shortened V by 5 bases and J by 0 bases, and 11 bases separated the two germline ends.

In this sample, this clonotype turned up many times. The gene calls are TRBV6-4 and TRBJ2-3, with 9 bases identical to TRBD2. The CDR3 has 15 amino acids. The trim removed 5 bases at V and 4 bases at J, leaving 7 bases unmatched. Looked up from germline, CDR1 is MRHNA and CDR2 is SNTAGT. The CDR3 reads CASSTGTSYPDTQYF. CDR3 DNA sequence: TGTGCCAGCAGTACCGGGACTAGCTATCCAGATACGCAGTATTTT.